The present TCR beta chain was sequenced within a study of response to subunit inactivated influenza vaccine. The study's findings and limits: Only a handful of new T cells, the authors suggested, are recruited with each seasonal influenza vaccination.

Ten or more counts support this clonotype. The antigen is not known. At one end the junction does not follow the germline gene, possibly because of a read error. TCRdb called the RT-PCR reads again in MiXCR, with one record for every CDR3 protein. The sample shows 610,000 or so distinct CDR3 sequences, approximately 15% of them seen only once. Sample: PBMCs from blood, taken 11 to 12 days after vaccination. This clonotype originated in a man aged 45-65 years who received an inactivated influenza vaccine.

The DNA for the CDR3 is TGTGCCGGCAGTCGCGAACTCGATGGGGAGCTGTTTTTT. Translation gives CAGSRELDGELFF. The chain carries TRBV7-8 and TRBJ2-2; no clear D gene. This CDR3 contains 13 residues. Germline lookup yields CDR1 SGHVS and CDR2 FQNEAQ.